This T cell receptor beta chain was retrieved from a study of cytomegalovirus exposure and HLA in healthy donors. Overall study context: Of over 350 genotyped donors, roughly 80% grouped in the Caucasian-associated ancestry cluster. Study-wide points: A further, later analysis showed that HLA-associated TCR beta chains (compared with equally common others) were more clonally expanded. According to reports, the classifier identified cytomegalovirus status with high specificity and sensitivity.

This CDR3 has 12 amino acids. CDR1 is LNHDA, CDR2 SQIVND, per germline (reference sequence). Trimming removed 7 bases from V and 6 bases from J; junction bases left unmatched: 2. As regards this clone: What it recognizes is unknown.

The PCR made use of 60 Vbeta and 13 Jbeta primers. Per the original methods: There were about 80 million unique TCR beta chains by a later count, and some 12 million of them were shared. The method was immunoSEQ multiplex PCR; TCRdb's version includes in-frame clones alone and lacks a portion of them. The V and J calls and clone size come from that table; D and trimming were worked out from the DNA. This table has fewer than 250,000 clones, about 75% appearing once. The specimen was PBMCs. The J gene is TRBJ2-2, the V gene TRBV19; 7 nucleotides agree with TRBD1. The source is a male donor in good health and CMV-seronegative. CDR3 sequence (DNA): TGTGCCAGTATTGACAGGGCCGGGGAGCTGTTTTTT. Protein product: CASIDRAGELFF.